One and the same sample provided the 21 T cell receptor beta chains below, sequenced in a study of response to subunit inactivated influenza vaccine. Each CDR3 protein is one row after TCRdb ran MiXCR on the RT-PCR reads. The profile shows about 160,000 distinct CDR3 sequences, roughly a tenth of them singletons. The sequencing here drew on non-naive T cells sorted from PBMCs, taken about 6 weeks after vaccination. These receptors were taken from a man aged 50-60 years who received an inactivated influenza vaccine.

In this sample, this clonotype turned up many times. The chain carries TRBV5-6 and TRBJ2-3; D remains unclear. Germline lookup yields CDR1 SGHDT and CDR2 YYEEEE. The V end lost 3 bases, the J end lost 0 bases, and 11 bases lay between the germline ends. This CDR3 contains 15 residues. The DNA of the CDR3 is TGTGCCAGCAGCTCACCCATGAAAAGCACAGATACGCAGTATTTT. Translating it yields CASSSPMKSTDTQYF.

The chain employs TRBV9 and TRBJ2-2, with 7 bases identical to TRBD1. From germline, CDR1 is SGDLS and CDR2 YYNGEE. Germline trimming cut 4 bases from V and 2 bases from J; bases unmatched to any gene: 8. The CDR3 has 16 amino acids. In nucleotides, the CDR3 is TGTGCCAGCAGCTATGGGACAGCCATTAACACCGGGGAGCTGTTTTTT. It encodes CASSYGTAINTGELFF.

V is TRBV20-1 and J is TRBJ1-5, with a tentative D call TRBD1 (5 bases). CDR1 and CDR2 (germline): DFQATT, SNEGSKA (reference sequence). The CDR3 contains 14 residues. Trimming stripped 6 bases from V and 6 bases from J, with 18 bases between. The CDR3 DNA reads as TGCAGTGCCCACGCGGGGCAGGTCGGTCAGCCCCAGCATTTT. Translation gives CSAHAGQVGQPQHF.

The chain uses TRBV20-1 and TRBJ1-1; 8 bases line up with TRBD1. This CDR3 comprises 13 residues. The germline V gene encodes CDR1 DFQATT and CDR2 SNEGSKA (reference sequence). V shed 2 bases and J 6 bases; nucleotides not matched to a gene: 5. CDR3 loop: CSARRTGFPEAFF. CDR3 sequence (DNA): TGCAGTGCTAGACGGACAGGGTTTCCTGAAGCTTTCTTT.

The CDR3 DNA follows: TGTGCCAGCAGCCAAGAGACATCTTTAGGAGGGAGAGAGACCCAGTACTTC. Amino acid sequence: CASSQETSLGGRETQYF. V gene TRBV3-1 combines with J gene TRBJ2-5, with a weak D call TRBD2 (6 bases). This CDR3 is built from 17 residues. The germline V gene has CDR1 LGHDT and CDR2 YNNKEL (reference sequence). V was shortened by 0 bases and J by 4 bases, with 18 bases between the two germline ends.

This clonotype was seen many times. V is TRBV7-3 and J is TRBJ2-7; D call uncertain. V was clipped by 2 bases and J by 4 bases, with 9 bases between them. CDR3 length: 13 amino acids. The V gene's germline CDR1 is SGHTA and CDR2 FQGTGA. CDR3 region: CASSLDRQYEQYF. The CDR3 bases are TGTGCCAGCAGCTTAGACCGCCAATACGAGCAGTACTTC.

In its sample, this clonotype was seen a few times. The V call is TRBV4-3, the J call TRBJ2-1; D is tentatively TRBD1 or TRBD2 (5 bases each). The germline V gene encodes CDR1 LGHNA and CDR2 YSLEER. The CDR3 has 16 amino acids. V lost 0 bases, J lost 7 bases, and 16 bases lay in between. The CDR3 loop reads CASSQDLMGEWNEQFF. DNA of the CDR3: TGCGCCAGCAGCCAAGATCTTATGGGGGAGTGGAATGAGCAGTTCTTC.

This clonotype came up many times. The genes are TRBV15 and TRBJ2-1; tentatively, D is TRBD1 (6 bases). Germline loops: CDR1 LNHNV, CDR2 YYDKDF (reference sequence). The CDR3 runs to 12 residues. The germline V and J ends were trimmed by 0 bases and 13 bases, with 10 bases remaining between them. CDR3 in DNA: TGTGCCACCAGCAGAGATTCACAGGGCCAGTTCTTC. It translates to CATSRDSQGQFF.

This clonotype was found a few times. The chain employs TRBV14 and TRBJ2-3; D is unclear. The CDR3 sequence is 13 residues long. The V end was cut by 0 bases, the J end by 8 bases, with 9 bases between. Germline assignment: CDR1 SGHDN and CDR2 FVKESK. As DNA, the CDR3 is TGTGCCAGCAGCCAAGAAAAAGCGACTACGCAGTATTTT. Residues: CASSQEKATTQYF.

This clonotype was picked up a small number of times. This may arise from a read error, as a much more abundant clone is one base away. The chain combines TRBV7-8 with TRBJ1-1; perhaps TRBD1 as D (5 bases). This CDR3 is built from 13 residues. Looked up from germline, CDR1 is SGHVS and CDR2 is FQNEAQ. Between the trimmed V and J ends, which lost 3 bases and 3 bases, there was a span of 8 bases. CDR3 DNA: TGTGCCAGCAGCTTGAAAGGGGACACTGAAGCTTTCTTT. The encoded protein is CASSLKGDTEAFF. The variable domain in full, with the rest retrieved from reference TRBV7-8 and TRBJ1-1, is GAGVSQSPRYKVAKRGQDVALRCDPISGHVSLFWYQQALGQGPEFLTYFQNEAQLDKSGLPSDRFFAERPEGSVSTLKIQRTQQEDSAVYLCASSLKGDTEAFFGQGTRLTVV.

The chain links TRBV27 to TRBJ1-2, with 7 nucleotides matching TRBD1. V lost 6 bases to trimming and J lost 4 bases; unmatched junction nucleotides: 8. The V gene's germline CDR1 is MNHEY and CDR2 SMNVEV (reference sequence). The CDR3 covers 14 residues. The chain's CDR3 is CASRSQGVGYGYTF. CDR3 DNA: TGTGCCAGCAGGTCCCAGGGGGTCGGCTATGGCTACACCTTC.

The table lists this clonotype with many counts. The genes are TRBV5-6 and TRBJ1-1, with D tentatively TRBD1 (5 bases). The V end lost 4 bases, the J end lost 1 base, and 11 bases lay between the germline ends. CDR3 length: 14 residues. Germline V gene sequence: CDR1 SGHDT, CDR2 YYEEEE. CDR3 coding DNA: TGTGCCAGCAGCAGGGGACGGGCGAACACTGAAGCTTTCTTT. Translating gives CASSRGRANTEAFF.

This clonotype was seen more than once but under ten times. The chain is built from TRBV28 and TRBJ2-7; D ambiguous. CDR1 is MDHEN and CDR2 is SYDVKM in the germline V gene. Trimming shortened V by 6 bases and J by 2 bases, and 11 bases separated the two germline ends. The CDR3 is 13 residues long. The DNA for the CDR3 is TGTGCCAGCAGCCCTACTGCTCCCTACGAGCAGTACTTC. It codes for CASSPTAPYEQYF.

V usage is TRBV20-1 and J usage is TRBJ1-6; D gene unclear. Germline CDR1 and CDR2: DFQATT and SNEGSKA (reference sequence). The CDR3 loop spans 12 amino acids. The V end was cut by 4 bases, the J end by 7 bases, with 8 bases between. This chain's CDR3 is CSATPGNSPLHF. The CDR3 DNA sequence: TGCAGTGCTACCCCGGGAAATTCACCCCTCCACTTT.

In this sample, this clonotype turned up once. This may be a read error, as it is one base from a much larger clone. The chain joins TRBV10-3 to TRBJ2-7, with TRBD1 identical over 7 bases. The CDR3 totals 15 residues. Germline CDR1 is ENHRY and CDR2 is SYGVKD. V was clipped by 1 base and J by 1 base; unmatched bases: 4. The CDR3 sequence is CAISEYVQGSYEQYF. Written as DNA, the CDR3 is TGTGCCATCAGTGAGTACGTACAGGGGTCCTACGAGCAGTACTTC.

This clonotype was observed many times. The chain carries TRBV4-2 and TRBJ1-2; D is possibly TRBD1 (5 bases). Germline CDR1 is LGHNA and CDR2 is YNFKEQ. The germline V and J ends were trimmed by 4 bases and 0 bases, with 18 bases remaining between them. The length of the CDR3 is 17 residues. CDR3 DNA sequence: TGTGCCAGCAGCCCGTCCCAGGACATAGCTTCTAACTATGGCTACACCTTC. Translating gives CASSPSQDIASNYGYTF.

The chain joins TRBV5-6 to TRBJ2-3; D remains ambiguous. The CDR3 has 13 residues. Trimming left V 0 bases short and J 0 bases short, with 2 bases between. In germline, CDR1 is SGHDT, CDR2 YYEEEE. This chain's CDR3 is CASSLASTDTQYF. CDR3 nucleotides: TGTGCCAGCAGCTTGGCCAGCACAGATACGCAGTATTTT.

This clonotype was seen repeatedly, ten times or more. V and J are TRBV2 and TRBJ2-1; 7 bases fit TRBD2. The V and J ends lost 7 bases and 0 bases, in that order; junction bases with no gene match: 12. CDR1 is SNHLY and CDR2 is FYNNEI in the germline V gene. This CDR3 is built from 17 residues. Here the CDR3 DNA reads TGTGCCAGCAAGGGCCCGCTAGCGGACCACTCCTACAATGAGCAGTTCTTC. It translates to CASKGPLADHSYNEQFF.

V usage is TRBV11-1 and J usage is TRBJ2-4; 9 bases align to TRBD1. The CDR3 has 18 amino acids. CDR1 and CDR2 from the germline V gene are SGHAT and FQDESV (reference sequence). The junction had 9 bases not matched to a gene; V was cut back by 2 bases and J by 1 base. CDR3 coding DNA: TGTGCCAGCAGCTTACGGACAGGGGACGGGTTGGCCAAAAACATTCAGTACTTC. Translating it yields CASSLRTGDGLAKNIQYF.

This clonotype has more than one count but fewer than ten. The V gene is TRBV7-6, the J gene TRBJ2-7; 11 nucleotides match TRBD2. CDR3 size: 16 residues. The junction had 9 bases not matched to a gene; V was cut back by 2 bases and J by 6 bases. Germline V gene data show CDR1 as SGHVS and CDR2 as FNYEAQ. The CDR3 DNA reads as TGTGCCAGCAGCTTACTAGCGGGAGGATCCTCCGCCGAGCAGTACTTC. Translation gives CASSLLAGGSSAEQYF.

The chain joins TRBV28 to TRBJ2-3, with TRBD2 matching over 7 bases. The junction had 12 bases not matched to a gene; V was cut back by 11 bases and J by 4 bases. The germline V gene encodes CDR1 MDHEN and CDR2 SYDVKM. The CDR3 runs 14 residues. CDR3 bases: TGTGCCGCTGGGGGGGGGGTCGCAGCAGATACGCAGTATTTT. This gives the protein CAAGGGVAADTQYF.